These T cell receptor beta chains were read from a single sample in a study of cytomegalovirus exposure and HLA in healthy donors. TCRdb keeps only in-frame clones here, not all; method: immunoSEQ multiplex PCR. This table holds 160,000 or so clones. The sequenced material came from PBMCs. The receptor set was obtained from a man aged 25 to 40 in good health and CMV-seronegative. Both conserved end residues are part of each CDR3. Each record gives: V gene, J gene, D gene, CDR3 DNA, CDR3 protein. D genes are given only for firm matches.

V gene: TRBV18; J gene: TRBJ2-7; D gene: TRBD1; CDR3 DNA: TGTGCCAGCTCACGTCTCGCGGGACAGGTGAGCCACGAGCAGTACTTC; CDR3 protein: CASSRLAGQVSHEQYF
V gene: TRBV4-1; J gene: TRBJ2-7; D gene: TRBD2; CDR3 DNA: TGCGCCAGCAGCGTCCGGGGGGGCAGAACTTTCGAGCAGTACTTC; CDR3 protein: CASSVRGGRTFEQYF
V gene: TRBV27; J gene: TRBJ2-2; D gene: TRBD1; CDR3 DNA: TGTGCCAGCAGTTGGACAGGATCGAACACCGGGGAGCTGTTTTTT; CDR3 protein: CASSWTGSNTGELFF
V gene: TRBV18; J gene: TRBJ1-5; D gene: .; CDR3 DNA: TGTGCCAGCTCACCATCAGCGGGGTACGTGGGCAATCAGCCCCAGCATTTT; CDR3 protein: CASSPSAGYVGNQPQHF
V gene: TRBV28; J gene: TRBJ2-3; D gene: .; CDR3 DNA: TGTGCCAGCAGTTTCCCGATTAGAGGGAGTGCAGATACGCAGTATTTT; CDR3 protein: CASSFPIRGSADTQYF
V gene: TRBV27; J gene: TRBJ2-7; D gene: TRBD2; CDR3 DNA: TGTGCCAGCAGTTTAAGAATGTGGCGCAGCCAGGTACCAGCGGGACTCTCCTACGAGCAGTACTTC; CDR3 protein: CASSLRMWRSQVPAGLSYEQYF
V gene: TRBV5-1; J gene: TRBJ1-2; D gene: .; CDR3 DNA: TGCGCCAGCAGCTCGCTACAGGGTTATGGCTACACCTTC; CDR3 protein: CASSSLQGYGYTF
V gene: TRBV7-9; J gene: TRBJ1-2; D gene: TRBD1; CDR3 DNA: TGTGCCAGCAGCACGGGACAGGGTGGCTACACCTTC; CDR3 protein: CASSTGQGGYTF
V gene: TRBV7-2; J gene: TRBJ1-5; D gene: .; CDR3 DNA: TGTGCCAGCAGCTTAGTTCGGGGGAGTCAGCCCCAGCATTTT; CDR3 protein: CASSLVRGSQPQHF
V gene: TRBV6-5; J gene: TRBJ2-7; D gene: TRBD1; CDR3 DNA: TGTGCCAGCAGATGGGACAGGGCGGGCGAGCAGTACTTC; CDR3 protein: CASRWDRAGEQYF
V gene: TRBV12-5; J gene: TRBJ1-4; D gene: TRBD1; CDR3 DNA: TGTGCTAGTGGTTTGGACCGAACTGGGACAGGGGGCACGGCAACTAATGAAAAACTGTTTTTT; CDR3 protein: CASGLDRTGTGGTATNEKLFF
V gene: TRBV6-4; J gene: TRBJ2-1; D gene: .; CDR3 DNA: TGTGCCAGCAGTGACTCGACAGATTACAATGAGCAGTTCTTC; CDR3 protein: CASSDSTDYNEQFF
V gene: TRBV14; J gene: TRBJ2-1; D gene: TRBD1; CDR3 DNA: TGTGCCAGCAGCCGGACAGGCCGATACAATGAGCAGTTCTTC; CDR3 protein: CASSRTGRYNEQFF
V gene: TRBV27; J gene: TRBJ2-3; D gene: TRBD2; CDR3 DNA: TGTGCCAGCAGTTACCTAATCGGGACTAGCGGGAGGCATACGCAGTATTTT; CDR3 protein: CASSYLIGTSGRHTQYF
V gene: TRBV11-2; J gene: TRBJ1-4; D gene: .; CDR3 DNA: TGTGCCAGCAGCTTGCTGCCCAGGGGTAATGAAAAACTGTTTTTT; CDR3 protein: CASSLLPRGNEKLFF
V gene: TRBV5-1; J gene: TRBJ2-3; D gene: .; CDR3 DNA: TGCGCCAGCAGCTTGGGCGGATACAAAACAACAGATACGCAGTATTTT; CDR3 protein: CASSLGGYKTTDTQYF
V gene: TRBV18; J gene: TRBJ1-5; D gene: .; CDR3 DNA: TGTGCCAGCTCACCAGGCAGGGATCAGCCCCAGCATTTT; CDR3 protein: CASSPGRDQPQHF
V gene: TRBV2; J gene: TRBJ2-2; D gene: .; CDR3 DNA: TGTGCCAGCAGTGGGTTAGCGAACACCGGGGAGCTGTTTTTT; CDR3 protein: CASSGLANTGELFF
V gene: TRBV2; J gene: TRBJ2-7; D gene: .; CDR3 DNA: TGTGCCAGCAGTGAAACTAGTTACGAGCGGTACTTC; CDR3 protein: CASSETSYERYF
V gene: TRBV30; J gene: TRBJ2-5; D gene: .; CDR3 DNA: TGTGCCTGGAGTCCCAGGACGGACAAGAGAACCCAGTACTTC; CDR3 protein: CAWSPRTDKRTQYF
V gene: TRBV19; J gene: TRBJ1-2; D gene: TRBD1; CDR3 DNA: TGTGCCAGTAGTATGGGCAGGGGGCCTTTTAGCTATGGCTACACCTTC; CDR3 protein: CASSMGRGPFSYGYTF
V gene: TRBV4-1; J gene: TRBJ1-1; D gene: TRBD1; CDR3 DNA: TGCGCCAGCAGCCAAGGGGACAGGGGAGGTACTGAAGCTTTCTTT; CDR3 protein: CASSQGDRGGTEAFF